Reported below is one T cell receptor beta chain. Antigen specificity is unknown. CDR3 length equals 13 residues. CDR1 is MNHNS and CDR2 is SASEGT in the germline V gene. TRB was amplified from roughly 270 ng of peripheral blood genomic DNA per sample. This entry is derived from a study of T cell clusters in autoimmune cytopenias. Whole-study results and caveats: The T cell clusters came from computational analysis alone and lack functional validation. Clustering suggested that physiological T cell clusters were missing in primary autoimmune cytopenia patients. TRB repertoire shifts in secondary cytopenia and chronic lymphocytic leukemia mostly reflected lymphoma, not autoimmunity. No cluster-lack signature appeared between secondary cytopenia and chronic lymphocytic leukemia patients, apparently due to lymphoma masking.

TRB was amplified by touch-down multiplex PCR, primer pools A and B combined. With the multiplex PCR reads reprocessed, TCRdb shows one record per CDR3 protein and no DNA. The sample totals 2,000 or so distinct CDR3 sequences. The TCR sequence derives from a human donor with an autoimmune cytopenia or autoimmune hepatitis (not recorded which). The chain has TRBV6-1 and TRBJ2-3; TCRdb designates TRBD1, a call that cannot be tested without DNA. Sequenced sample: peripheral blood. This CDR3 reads CASNWQGTDTQYF.